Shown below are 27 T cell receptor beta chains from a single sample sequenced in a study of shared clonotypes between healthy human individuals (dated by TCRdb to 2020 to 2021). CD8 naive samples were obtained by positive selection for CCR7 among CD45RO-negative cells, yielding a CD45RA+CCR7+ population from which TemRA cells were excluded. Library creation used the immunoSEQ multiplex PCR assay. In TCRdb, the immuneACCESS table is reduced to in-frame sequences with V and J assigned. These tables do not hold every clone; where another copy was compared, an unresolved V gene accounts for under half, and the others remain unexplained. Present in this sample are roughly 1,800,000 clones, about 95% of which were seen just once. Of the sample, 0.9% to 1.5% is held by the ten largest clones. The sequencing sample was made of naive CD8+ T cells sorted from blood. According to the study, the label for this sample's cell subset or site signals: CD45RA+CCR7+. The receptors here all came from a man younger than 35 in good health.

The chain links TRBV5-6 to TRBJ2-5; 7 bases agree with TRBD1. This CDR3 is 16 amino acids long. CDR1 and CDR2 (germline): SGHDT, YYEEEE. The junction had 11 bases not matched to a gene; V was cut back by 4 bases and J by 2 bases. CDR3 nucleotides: TGTGCCAGCAGCCTGACAGGGCCGACCTTACAAGAGACCCAGTACTTC. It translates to CASSLTGPTLQETQYF. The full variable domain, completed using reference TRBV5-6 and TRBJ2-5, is DAGVTQSPTHLIKTRGQQVTLRCSPKSGHDTVSWYQQALGQGPQFIFQYYEEEERQRGNFPDRFSGHQFPNYSSELNVNALLLGDSALYLCASSLTGPTLQETQYFGPGTRLLVL.

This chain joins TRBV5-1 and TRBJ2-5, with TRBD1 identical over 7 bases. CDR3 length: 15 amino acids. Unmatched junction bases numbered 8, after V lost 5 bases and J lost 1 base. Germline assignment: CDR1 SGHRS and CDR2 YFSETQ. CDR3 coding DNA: TGCGCCAGCAGTTTGCCGGGACAGCCCCAAGAGACCCAGTACTTC. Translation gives CASSLPGQPQETQYF.

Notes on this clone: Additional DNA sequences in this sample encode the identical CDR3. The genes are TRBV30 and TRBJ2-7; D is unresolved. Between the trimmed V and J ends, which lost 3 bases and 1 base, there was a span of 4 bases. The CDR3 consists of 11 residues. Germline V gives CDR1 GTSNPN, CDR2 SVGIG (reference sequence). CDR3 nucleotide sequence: TGTGCCTGGAGCCCTTCCTACGAGCAGTACTTC. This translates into CAWSPSYEQYF.

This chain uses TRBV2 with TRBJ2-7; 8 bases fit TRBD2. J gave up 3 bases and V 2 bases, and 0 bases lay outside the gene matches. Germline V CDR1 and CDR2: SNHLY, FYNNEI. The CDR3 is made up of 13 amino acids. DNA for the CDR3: TGTGCCAGCAGTGAACTAGCGGGCTACGAGCAGTACTTC. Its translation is CASSELAGYEQYF. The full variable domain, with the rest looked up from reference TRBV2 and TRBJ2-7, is EPEVTQTPSHQVTQMGQEVILRCVPISNHLYFYWYRQILGQKVEFLVSFYNNEISEKSEIFDDQFSVERPDGSNFTLKIRSTKLEDSAMYFCASSELAGYEQYFGPGTRLTVT.

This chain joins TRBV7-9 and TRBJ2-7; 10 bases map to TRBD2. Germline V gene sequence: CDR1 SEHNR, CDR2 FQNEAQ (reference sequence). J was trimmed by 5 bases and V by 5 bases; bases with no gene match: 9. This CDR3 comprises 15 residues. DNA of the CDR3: TGTGCCAGCAGCCCTCCTAGCGGGGGAAGACACGAGCAGTACTTC. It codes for CASSPPSGGRHEQYF.

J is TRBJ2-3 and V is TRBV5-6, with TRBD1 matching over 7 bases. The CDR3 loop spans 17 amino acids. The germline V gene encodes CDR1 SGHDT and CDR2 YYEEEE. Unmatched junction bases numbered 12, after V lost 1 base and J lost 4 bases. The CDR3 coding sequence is TGTGCCAGCAGCTTGCCGGGGACAGAGATTTACTCAGATACGCAGTATTTT. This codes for CASSLPGTEIYSDTQYF. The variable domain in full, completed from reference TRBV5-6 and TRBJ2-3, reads DAGVTQSPTHLIKTRGQQVTLRCSPKSGHDTVSWYQQALGQGPQFIFQYYEEEERQRGNFPDRFSGHQFPNYSSELNVNALLLGDSALYLCASSLPGTEIYSDTQYFGPGTRLTVL.

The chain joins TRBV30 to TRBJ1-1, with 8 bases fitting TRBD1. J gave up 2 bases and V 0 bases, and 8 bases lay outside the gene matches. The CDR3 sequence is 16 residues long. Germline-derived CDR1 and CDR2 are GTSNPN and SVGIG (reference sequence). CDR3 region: CAWSVLAGGPNTEAFF. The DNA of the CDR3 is TGTGCCTGGAGTGTATTGGCAGGGGGCCCTAACACTGAAGCTTTCTTT.

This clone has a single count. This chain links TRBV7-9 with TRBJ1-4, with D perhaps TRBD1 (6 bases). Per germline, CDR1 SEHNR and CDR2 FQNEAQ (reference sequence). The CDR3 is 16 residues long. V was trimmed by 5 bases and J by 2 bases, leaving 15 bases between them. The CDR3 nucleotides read TGTGCCAGCAGCGAAAAGGGGGGTTCTACTAATGAAAAACTGTTTTTT. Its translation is CASSEKGGSTNEKLFF. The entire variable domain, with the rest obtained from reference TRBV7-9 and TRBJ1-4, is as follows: DTGVSQNPRHKITKRGQNVTFRCDPISEHNRLYWYRQTLGQGPEFLTYFQNEAQLEKSRLLSDRFSAERPKGSFSTLEIQRTEQGDSAMYLCASSEKGGSTNEKLFFGSGTQLSVL.

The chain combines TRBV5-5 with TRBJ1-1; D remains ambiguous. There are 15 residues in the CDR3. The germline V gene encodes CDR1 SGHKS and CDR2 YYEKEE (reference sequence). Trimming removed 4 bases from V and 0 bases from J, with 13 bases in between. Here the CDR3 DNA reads TGTGCCAGCAGCAATGAGAGAAGCATGAACACTGAAGCTTTCTTT. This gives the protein CASSNERSMNTEAFF.

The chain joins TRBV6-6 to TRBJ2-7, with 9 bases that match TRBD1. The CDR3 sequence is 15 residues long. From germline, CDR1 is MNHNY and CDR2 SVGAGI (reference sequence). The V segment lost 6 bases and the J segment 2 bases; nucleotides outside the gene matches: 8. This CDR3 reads CASSHTGGGPYEQYF. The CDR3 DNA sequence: TGTGCCAGCAGCCACACAGGGGGCGGCCCCTACGAGCAGTACTTC.

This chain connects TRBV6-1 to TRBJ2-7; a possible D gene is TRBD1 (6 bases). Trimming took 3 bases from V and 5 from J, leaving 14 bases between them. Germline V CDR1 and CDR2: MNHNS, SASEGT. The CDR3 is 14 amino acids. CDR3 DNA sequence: TGTGCCAGCAGTGACCCAGGGGCCCGTAACGAGCAGTACTTC. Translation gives CASSDPGARNEQYF.

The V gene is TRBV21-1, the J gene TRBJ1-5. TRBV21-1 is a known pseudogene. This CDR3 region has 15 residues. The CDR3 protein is CASSKAGHSNQPQHF. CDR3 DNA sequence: TGTGCCAGCAGCAAAGCAGGGCACAGCAATCAGCCCCAGCATTTT.

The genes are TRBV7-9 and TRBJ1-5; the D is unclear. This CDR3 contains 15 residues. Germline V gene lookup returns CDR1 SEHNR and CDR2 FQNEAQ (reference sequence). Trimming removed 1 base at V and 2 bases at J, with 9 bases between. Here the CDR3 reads CASSLGGYGNQPQHF. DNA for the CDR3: TGTGCCAGCAGCTTAGGCGGGTATGGCAATCAGCCCCAGCATTTT.

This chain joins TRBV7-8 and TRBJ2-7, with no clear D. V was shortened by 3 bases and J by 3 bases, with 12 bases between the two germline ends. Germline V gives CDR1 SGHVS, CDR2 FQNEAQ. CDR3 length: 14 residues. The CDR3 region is CASSLSGQSYEQYF. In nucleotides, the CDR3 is TGTGCCAGCAGCTTGTCGGGCCAGAGCTACGAGCAGTACTTC. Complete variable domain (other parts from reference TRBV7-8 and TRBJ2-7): GAGVSQSPRYKVAKRGQDVALRCDPISGHVSLFWYQQALGQGPEFLTYFQNEAQLDKSGLPSDRFFAERPEGSVSTLKIQRTQQEDSAVYLCASSLSGQSYEQYFGPGTRLTVT.

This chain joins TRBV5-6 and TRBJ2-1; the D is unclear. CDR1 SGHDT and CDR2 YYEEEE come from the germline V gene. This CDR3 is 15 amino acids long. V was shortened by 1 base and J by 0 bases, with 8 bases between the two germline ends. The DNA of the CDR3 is TGTGCCAGCAGCTTGAGAGAGAGCTCCTACAATGAGCAGTTCTTC. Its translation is CASSLRESSYNEQFF.

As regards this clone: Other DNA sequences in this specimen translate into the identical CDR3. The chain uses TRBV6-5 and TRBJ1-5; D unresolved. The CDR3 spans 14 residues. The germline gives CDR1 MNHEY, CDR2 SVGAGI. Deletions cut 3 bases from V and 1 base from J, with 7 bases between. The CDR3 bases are TGTGCCAGCAGTTATTCGGGAAGCAATCAGCCCCAGCATTTT. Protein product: CASSYSGSNQPQHF.

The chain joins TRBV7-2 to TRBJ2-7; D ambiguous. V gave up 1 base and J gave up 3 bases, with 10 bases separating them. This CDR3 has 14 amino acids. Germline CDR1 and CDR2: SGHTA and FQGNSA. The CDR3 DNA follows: TGTGCCAGCAGCTTAGTCCGAGACCGCTACGAGCAGTACTTC. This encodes CASSLVRDRYEQYF.

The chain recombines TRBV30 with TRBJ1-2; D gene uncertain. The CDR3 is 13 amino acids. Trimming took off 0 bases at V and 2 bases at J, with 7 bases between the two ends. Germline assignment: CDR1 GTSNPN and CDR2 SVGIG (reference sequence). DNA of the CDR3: TGTGCCTGGAGTGTTAAGGAGAACTATGGCTACACCTTC. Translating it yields CAWSVKENYGYTF.

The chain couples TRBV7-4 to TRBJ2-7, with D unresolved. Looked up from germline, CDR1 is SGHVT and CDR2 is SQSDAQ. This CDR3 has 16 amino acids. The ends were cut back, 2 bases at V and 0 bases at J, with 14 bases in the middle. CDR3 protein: CASSLNTLTSSYEQYF. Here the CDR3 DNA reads TGTGCCAGCAGCTTAAACACCTTAACAAGCTCCTACGAGCAGTACTTC.

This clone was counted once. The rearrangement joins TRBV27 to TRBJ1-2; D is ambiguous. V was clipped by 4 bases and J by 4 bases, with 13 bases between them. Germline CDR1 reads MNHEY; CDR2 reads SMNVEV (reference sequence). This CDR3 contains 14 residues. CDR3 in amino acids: CASSYRAASYGYTF. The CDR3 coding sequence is TGTGCCAGCAGTTATCGGGCAGCGAGCTATGGCTACACCTTC.

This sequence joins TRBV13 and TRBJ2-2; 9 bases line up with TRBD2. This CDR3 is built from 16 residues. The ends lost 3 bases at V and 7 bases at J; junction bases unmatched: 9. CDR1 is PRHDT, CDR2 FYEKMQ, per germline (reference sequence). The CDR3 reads CASSLRREGVYGELFF. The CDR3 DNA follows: TGTGCCAGCAGCTTGAGGCGGGAGGGGGTCTACGGGGAGCTGTTTTTT.

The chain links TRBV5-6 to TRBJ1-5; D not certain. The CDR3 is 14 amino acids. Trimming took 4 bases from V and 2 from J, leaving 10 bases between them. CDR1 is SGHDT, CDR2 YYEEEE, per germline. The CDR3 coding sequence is TGTGCCAGCAGCAGCATGACGGGCAATCAGCCCCAGCATTTT. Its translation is CASSSMTGNQPQHF.

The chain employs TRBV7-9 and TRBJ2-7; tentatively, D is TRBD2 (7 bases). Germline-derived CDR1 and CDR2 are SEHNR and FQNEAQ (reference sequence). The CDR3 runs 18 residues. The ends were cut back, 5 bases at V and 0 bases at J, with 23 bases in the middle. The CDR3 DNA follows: TGTGCCAGCAGCCCCTTGCGGGGGCTAGCGGAGAGCTCCTACGAGCAGTACTTC. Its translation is CASSPLRGLAESSYEQYF.

The CDR3 sequence is CASSLGLLGQGVYEQYF. The CDR3 DNA follows: TGTGCCAGCAGCTTAGGCCTTCTGGGACAGGGGGTCTACGAGCAGTACTTC. The rearrangement links TRBV13 to TRBJ2-7; TRBD1 agrees at 11 bases. Trimming removed 0 bases from V and 3 bases from J; junction bases left unmatched: 7. The CDR3 covers 17 residues. Germline CDR1 is PRHDT and CDR2 is FYEKMQ (reference sequence).

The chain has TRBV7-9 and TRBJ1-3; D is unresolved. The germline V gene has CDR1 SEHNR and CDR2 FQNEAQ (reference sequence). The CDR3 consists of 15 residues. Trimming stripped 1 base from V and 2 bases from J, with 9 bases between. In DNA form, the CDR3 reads TGTGCCAGCAGCTTAGGGCTAGGACCTGGAAACACCATATATTTT. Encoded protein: CASSLGLGPGNTIYF.

CDR3 in DNA: TGCAGCGTCGCGGGGGTCAGCGCGCAGTTATCCTACGAGCAGTACTTC. Translating gives CSVAGVSAQLSYEQYF. V and J are TRBV29-1 and TRBJ2-7, with 7 bases fitting TRBD2. CDR3 length: 16 residues. Germline loops: CDR1 SQVTM, CDR2 ANQGSEA. With 6 bases clipped from V and 1 base from J, the junction kept 15 bases outside the gene matches.

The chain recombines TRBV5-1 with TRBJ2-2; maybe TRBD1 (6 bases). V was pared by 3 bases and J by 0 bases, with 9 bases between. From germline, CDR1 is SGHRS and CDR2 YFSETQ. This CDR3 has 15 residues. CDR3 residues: CASSWTAANTGELFF. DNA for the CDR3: TGCGCCAGCAGCTGGACAGCTGCGAACACCGGGGAGCTGTTTTTT.